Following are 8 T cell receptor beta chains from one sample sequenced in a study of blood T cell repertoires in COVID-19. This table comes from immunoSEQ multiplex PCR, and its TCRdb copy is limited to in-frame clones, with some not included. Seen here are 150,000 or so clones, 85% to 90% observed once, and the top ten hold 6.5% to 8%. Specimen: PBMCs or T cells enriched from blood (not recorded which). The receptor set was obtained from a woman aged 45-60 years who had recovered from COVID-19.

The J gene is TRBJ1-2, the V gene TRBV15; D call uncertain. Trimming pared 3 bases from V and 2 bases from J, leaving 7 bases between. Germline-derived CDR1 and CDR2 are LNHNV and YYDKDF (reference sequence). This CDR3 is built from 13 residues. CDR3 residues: CATSRSLNYGYTF. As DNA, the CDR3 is TGTGCCACCAGCAGGTCGTTGAACTATGGCTACACCTTC.

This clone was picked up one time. The CDR3 protein is CAITDRGSGNTIYF. The DNA of the CDR3 is TGTGCCATTACCGACAGGGGGTCTGGAAACACCATATATTTT. The chain uses TRBV7-9 and TRBJ1-3; TRBD1 agrees at 9 bases. CDR3 length equals 14 residues. CDR1 SEHNR and CDR2 FQNEAQ come from the germline V gene (reference sequence). Trimming took 10 bases from V and 1 from J; bases not matched to a gene: 5. Supplemented by reference TRBV7-9 and TRBJ1-3, the full variable domain reads DTGVSQNPRHKITKRGQNVTFRCDPISEHNRLYWYRQTLGQGPEFLTYFQNEAQLEKSRLLSDRFSAERPKGSFSTLEIQRTEQGDSAMYLCAITDRGSGNTIYFGEGSWLTVV.

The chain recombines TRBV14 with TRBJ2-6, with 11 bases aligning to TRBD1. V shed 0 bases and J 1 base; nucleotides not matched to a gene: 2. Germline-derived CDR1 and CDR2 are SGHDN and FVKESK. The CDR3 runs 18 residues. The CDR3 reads CASSQDRDRGSGANVLTF. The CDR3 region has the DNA TGTGCCAGCAGCCAAGATAGGGACAGGGGGTCTGGGGCCAACGTCCTGACTTTC.

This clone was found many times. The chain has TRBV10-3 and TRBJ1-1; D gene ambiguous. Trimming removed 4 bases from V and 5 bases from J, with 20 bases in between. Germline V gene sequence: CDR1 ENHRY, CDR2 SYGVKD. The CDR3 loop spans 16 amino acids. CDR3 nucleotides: TGTGCCATCAGTGCCCGGCTTATTGAGGGAAGTACTGAAGCTTTCTTT. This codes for CAISARLIEGSTEAFF.

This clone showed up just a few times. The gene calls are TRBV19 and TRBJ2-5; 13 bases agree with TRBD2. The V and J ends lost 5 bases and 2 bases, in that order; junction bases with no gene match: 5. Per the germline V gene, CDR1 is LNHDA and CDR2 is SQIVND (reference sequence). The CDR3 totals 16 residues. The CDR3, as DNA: TGTGCCAGTAGTCCTGAGACTAGCGGGGGGCAAGAGACCCAGTACTTC. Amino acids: CASSPETSGGQETQYF.

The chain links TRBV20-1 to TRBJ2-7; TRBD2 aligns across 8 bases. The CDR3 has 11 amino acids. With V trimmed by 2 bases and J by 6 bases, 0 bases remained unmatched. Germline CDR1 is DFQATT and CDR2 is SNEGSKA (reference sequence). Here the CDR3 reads CSARRGGEQYF. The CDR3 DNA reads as TGCAGTGCTAGACGGGGGGGCGAGCAGTACTTC.

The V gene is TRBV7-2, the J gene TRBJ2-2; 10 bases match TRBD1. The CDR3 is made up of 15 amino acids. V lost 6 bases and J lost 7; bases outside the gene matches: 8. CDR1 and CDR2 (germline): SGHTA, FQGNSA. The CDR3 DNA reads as TGTGCCAGCAGTCCCGGGACAGGGGAGAACGGGGAGCTGTTTTTT. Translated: CASSPGTGENGELFF.

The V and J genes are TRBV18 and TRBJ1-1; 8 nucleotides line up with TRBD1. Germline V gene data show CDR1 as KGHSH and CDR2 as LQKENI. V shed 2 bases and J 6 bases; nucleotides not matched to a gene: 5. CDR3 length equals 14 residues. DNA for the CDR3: TGTGCCAGCTCACCAAAGACAGGGGAAGCTGAAGCTTTCTTT. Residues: CASSPKTGEAEAFF. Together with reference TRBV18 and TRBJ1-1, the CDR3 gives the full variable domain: NAGVMQNPRHLVRRRGQEARLRCSPMKGHSHVYWYRQLPEEGLKFMVYLQKENIIDESGMPKERFSAEFPKEGPSILRIQQVVRGDSAAYFCASSPKTGEAEAFFGQGTRLTVV.